This T cell receptor beta chain was identified in a study of blood T cell repertoires in COVID-19. The V segment lost 1 base and the J segment 3 bases; nucleotides outside the gene matches: 5. The CDR3 has 16 residues. CDR1 and CDR2 from the germline V gene are SEHNR and FQNEAQ (reference sequence). As originally analysed: Reference gene primer amplification yielded estimated nucleated cell counts. Assay: immunoSEQ multiplex PCR; the TCRdb copy retains only in-frame clones and omits some. The DNA gave D and trimming, while V, J and clone size come from that table. The table lists 150,000 to 200,000 clones, 70% to 90% of them singletons.

This TCR was recovered from a man aged 60 to 69 with active or convalescent COVID-19. The rearrangement joins TRBV7-9 to TRBJ1-4, with 7 bases fitting TRBD1. Sequenced: peripheral blood. This CDR3 reads CASSLGSGTANEKLFF. The CDR3 coding sequence is TGTGCCAGCAGCTTAGGTTCCGGGACAGCTAATGAAAAACTGTTTTTT.